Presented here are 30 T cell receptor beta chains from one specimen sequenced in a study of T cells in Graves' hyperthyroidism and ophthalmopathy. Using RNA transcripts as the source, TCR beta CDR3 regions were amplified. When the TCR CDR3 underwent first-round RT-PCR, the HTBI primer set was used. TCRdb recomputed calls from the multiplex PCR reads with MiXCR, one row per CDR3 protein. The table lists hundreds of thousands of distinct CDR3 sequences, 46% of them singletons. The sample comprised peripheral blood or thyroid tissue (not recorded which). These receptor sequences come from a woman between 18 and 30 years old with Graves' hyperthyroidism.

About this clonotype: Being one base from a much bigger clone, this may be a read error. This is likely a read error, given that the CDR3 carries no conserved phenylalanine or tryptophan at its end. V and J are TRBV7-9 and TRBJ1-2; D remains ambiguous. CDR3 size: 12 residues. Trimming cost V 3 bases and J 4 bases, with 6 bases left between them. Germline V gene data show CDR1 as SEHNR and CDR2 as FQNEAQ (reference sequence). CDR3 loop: CASSFAFYGYTL. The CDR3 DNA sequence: TGTGCCAGCAGCTTTGCCTTCTATGGCTACACCCTC.

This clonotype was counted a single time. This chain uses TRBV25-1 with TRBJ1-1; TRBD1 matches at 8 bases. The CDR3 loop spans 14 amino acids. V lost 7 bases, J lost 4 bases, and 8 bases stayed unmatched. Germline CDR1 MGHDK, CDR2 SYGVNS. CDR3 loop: CASISDRELTEAFF. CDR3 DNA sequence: TGTGCCAGCATTTCGGACAGGGAACTCACTGAAGCTTTCTTT.

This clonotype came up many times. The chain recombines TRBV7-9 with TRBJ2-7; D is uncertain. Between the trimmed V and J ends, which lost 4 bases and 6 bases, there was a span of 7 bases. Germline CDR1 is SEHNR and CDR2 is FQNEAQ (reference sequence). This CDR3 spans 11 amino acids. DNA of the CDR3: TGTGCCAGCAGCTCAGTAAGCGAGCAGTACTTC. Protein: CASSSVSEQYF. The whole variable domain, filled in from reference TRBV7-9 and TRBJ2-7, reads DTGVSQNPRHKITKRGQNVTFRCDPISEHNRLYWYRQTLGQGPEFLTYFQNEAQLEKSRLLSDRFSAERPKGSFSTLEIQRTEQGDSAMYLCASSSVSEQYFGPGTRLTVT.

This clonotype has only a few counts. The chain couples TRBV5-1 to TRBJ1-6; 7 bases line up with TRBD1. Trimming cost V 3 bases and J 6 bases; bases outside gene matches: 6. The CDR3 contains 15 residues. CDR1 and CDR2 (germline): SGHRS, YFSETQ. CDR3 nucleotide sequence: TGCGCCAGCAGCTCCTCCGGGACAGCTAATTCACCCCTCCACTTT. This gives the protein CASSSSGTANSPLHF.

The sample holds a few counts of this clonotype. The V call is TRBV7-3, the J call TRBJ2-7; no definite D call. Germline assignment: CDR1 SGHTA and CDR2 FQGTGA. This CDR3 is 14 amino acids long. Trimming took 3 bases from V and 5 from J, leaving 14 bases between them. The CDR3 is CASSFPRMIHEQYF. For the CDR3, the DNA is TGTGCCAGCAGCTTCCCCCGAATGATCCACGAGCAGTACTTC.

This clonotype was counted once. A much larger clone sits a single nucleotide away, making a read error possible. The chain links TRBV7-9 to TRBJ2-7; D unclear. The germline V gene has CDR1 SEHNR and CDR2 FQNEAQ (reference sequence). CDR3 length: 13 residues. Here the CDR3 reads CASSQVETYAQYF. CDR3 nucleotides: TGTGCCAGCAGCCAGGTGGAAACCTACGCGCAGTACTTC.

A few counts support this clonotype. Here the CDR3 reads CASSPNKAGPNSYEQYF. The CDR3 region has the DNA TGTGCCAGCAGTCCCAATAAGGCGGGACCCAACTCCTACGAGCAGTACTTC. J is TRBJ2-7 and V is TRBV7-2, with a tentative D call TRBD2 (6 bases). V shed 6 bases and J shed 0 bases, with 21 bases lying between them. Per the germline V gene, CDR1 is SGHTA and CDR2 is FQGNSA. The CDR3 consists of 17 residues.

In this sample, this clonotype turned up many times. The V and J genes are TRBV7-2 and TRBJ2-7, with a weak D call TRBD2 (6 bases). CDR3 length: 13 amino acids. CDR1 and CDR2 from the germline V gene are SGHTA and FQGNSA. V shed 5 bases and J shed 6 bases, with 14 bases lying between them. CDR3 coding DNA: TGTGCCAGCAGCCCACCTTTCGGGGGCGAGCAGTACTTC. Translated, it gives CASSPPFGGEQYF.

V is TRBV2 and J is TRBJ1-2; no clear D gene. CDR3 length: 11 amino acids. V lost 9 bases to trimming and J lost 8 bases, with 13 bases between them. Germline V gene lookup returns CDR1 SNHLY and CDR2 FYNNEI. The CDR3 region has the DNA TGTGCCAGAGGCACGGGAATCGGCTACACCTTC. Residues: CARGTGIGYTF. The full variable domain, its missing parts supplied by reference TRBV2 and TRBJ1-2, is EPEVTQTPSHQVTQMGQEVILRCVPISNHLYFYWYRQILGQKVEFLVSFYNNEISEKSEIFDDQFSVERPDGSNFTLKIRSTKLEDSAMYFCARGTGIGYTFGSGTRLTVV.

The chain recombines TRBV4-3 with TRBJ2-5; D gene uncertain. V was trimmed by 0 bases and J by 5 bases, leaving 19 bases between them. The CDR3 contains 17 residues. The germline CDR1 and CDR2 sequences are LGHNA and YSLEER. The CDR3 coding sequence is TGCGCCAGCAGCCAAGATAGCCCCCAAAATCCTGGGGAGACCCAGTACTTC. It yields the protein CASSQDSPQNPGETQYF.

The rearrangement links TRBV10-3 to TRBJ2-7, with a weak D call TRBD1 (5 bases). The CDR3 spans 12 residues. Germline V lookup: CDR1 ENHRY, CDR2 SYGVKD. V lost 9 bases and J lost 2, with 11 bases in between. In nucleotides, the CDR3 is TGTGCCATTAAACAGGTCGCCTACGAGCAGTACTTC. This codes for CAIKQVAYEQYF.

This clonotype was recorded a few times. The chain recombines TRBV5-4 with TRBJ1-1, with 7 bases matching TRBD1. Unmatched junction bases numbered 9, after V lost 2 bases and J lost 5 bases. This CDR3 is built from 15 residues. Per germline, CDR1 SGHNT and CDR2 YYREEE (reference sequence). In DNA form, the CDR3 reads TGTGCCAGCAGCTTATTTGGGACAGCGAGGACTGAAGCTTTCTTT. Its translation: CASSLFGTARTEAFF.

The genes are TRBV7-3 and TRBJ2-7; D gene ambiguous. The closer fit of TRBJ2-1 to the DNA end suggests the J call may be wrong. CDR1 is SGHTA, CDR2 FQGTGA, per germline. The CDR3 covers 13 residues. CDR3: CASSLISTGEQFF. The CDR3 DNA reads TGTGCCAGCAGCTTAATATCTACCGGGGAGCAGTTCTTC.

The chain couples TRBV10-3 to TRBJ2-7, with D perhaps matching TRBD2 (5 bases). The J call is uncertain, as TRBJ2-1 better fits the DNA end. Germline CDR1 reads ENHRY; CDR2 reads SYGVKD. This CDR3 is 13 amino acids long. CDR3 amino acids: CAISVDYPGEQFF. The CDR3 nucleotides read TGTGCCATCAGTGTCGACTACCCCGGAGAGCAGTTCTTC.

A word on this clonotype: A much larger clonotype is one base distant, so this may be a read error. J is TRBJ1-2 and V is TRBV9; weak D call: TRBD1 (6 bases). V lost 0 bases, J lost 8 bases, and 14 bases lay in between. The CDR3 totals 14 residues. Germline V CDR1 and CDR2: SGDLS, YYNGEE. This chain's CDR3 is CASSVDGGARGYTF. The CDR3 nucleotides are TGTGCCAGCAGCGTAGACGGGGGGGCACGCGGCTACACCTTC.

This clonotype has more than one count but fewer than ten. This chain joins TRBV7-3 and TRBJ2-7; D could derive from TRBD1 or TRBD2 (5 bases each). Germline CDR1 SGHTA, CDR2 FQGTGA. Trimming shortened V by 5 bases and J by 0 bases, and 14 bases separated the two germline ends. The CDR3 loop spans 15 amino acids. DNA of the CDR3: TGTGCCAGCAGCGTAGCCGGGACGGCCTCCTACGAGCAGTACTTC. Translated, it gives CASSVAGTASYEQYF. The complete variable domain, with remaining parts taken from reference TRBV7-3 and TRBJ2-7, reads GAGVSQTPSNKVTEKGKYVELRCDPISGHTALYWYRQSLGQGPEFLIYFQGTGAADDSGLPNDRFFAVRPEGSVSTLKIQRTERGDSAVYLCASSVAGTASYEQYFGPGTRLTVT.

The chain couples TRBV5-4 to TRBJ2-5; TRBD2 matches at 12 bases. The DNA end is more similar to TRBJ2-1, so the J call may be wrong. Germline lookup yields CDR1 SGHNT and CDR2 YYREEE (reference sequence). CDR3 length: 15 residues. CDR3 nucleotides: TGTGCCAGCAGACCGACTAGCGGGAGCATGAATGAGCAGTTCTTC. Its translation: CASRPTSGSMNEQFF.

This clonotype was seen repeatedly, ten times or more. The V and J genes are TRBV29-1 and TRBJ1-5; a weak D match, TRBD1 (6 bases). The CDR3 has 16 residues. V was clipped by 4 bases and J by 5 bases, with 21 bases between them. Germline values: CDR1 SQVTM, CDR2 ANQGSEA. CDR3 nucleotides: TGCAGCGTTGGCGAGCTAGGGGGGACGGGAGATCAGCCCCAGCATTTT. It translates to CSVGELGGTGDQPQHF.

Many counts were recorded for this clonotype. CDR3 nucleotide sequence: TGTGCCACCAGTGAGGGAGACTATGGCTACACCTTC. Its protein product is CATSEGDYGYTF. The chain is built from TRBV24-1 and TRBJ1-2; D not certain. The CDR3 is made up of 12 amino acids. The germline V gene has CDR1 KGHDR and CDR2 SFDVKD. Trimming cost V 4 bases and J 3 bases, with 5 bases left between them.

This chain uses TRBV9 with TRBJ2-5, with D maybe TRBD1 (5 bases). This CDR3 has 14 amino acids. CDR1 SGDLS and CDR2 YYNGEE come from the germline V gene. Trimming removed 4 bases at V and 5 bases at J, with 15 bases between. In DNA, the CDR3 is TGTGCCAGCAGCCCGGTTGGGGCCTCGGAGACCCAGTACTTC. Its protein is CASSPVGASETQYF.

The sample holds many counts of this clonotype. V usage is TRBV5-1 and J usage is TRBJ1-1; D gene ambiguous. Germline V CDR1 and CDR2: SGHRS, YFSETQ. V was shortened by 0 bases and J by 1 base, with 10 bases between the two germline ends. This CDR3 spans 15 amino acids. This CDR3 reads CASSLEGQRNTEAFF. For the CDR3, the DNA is TGCGCCAGCAGCTTGGAGGGCCAGAGGAACACTGAAGCTTTCTTT.

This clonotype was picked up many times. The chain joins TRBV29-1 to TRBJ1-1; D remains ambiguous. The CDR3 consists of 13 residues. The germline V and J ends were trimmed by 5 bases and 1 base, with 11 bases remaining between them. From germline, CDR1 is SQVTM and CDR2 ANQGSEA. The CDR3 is CSVQVQTNTEAFF. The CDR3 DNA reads TGCAGCGTTCAGGTACAGACGAACACTGAAGCTTTCTTT. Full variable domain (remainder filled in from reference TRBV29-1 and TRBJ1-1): SAVISQKPSRDICQRGTSLTIQCQVDSQVTMMFWYRQQPGQSLTLIATANQGSEATYESGFVIDKFPISRPNLTFSTLTVSNMSPEDSSIYLCSVQVQTNTEAFFGQGTRLTVV.

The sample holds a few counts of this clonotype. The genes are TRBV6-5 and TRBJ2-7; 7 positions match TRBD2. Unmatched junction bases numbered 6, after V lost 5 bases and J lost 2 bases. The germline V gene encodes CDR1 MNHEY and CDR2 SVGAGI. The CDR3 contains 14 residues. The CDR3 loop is CASSLRGTTYEQYF. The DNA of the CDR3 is TGTGCCAGCAGTCTCCGGGGGACTACCTACGAGCAGTACTTC.

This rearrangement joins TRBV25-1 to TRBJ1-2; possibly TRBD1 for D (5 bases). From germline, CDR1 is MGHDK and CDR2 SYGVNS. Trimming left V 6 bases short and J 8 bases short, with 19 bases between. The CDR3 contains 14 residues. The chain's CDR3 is CASREPGRWTGYTF. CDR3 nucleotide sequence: TGTGCCAGCAGAGAGCCGGGACGTTGGACCGGCTACACCTTC.

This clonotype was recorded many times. The CDR3 bases are TGTGCCAGCAGCTTTGAGTGGAACACTGAAGCTTTCTTT. This encodes CASSFEWNTEAFF. This chain links TRBV7-3 with TRBJ1-1; D remains ambiguous. Trimming took off 3 bases at V and 1 base at J, with 6 bases between the two ends. CDR1 is SGHTA and CDR2 is FQGTGA in the germline V gene. The length of the CDR3 is 13 residues.

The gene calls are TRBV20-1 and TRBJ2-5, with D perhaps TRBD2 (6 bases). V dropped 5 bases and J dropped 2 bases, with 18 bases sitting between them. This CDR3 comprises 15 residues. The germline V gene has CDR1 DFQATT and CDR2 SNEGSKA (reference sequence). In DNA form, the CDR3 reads TGCAGTGCTCTTGGGCGGGTAGCGGATCAAGAGACCCAGTACTTC. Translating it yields CSALGRVADQETQYF.

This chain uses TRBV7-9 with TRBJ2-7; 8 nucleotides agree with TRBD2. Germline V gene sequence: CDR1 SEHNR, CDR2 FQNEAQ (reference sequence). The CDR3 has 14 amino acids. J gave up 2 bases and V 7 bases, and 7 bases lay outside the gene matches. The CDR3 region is CASTRAGGPYEQYF. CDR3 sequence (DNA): TGTGCCAGCACTCGGGCGGGAGGTCCCTACGAGCAGTACTTC.

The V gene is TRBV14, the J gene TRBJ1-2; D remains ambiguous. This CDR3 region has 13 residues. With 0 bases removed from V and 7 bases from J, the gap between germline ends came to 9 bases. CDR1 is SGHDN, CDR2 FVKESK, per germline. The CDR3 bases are TGTGCCAGCAGCCAAGACCAGAGGTTTGGCTACACCTTC. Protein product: CASSQDQRFGYTF.

CDR3 amino acids: CASSWDRAQETQYF. The CDR3 DNA sequence: TGTGCCAGCAGTTGGGACAGGGCCCAAGAGACCCAGTACTTC. The chain is built from TRBV7-9 and TRBJ2-5; 9 bases are a match to TRBD1. The germline CDR1 and CDR2 sequences are SEHNR and FQNEAQ (reference sequence). Trimming took 6 bases from V and 1 from J; bases not matched to a gene: 3. There are 14 residues in the CDR3.

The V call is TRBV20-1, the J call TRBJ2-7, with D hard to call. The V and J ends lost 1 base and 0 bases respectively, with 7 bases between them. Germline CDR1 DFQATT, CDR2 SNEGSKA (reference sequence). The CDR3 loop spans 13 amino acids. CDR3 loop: CSARVTASYEQYF. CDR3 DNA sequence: TGCAGTGCTAGAGTGACGGCCTCCTACGAGCAGTACTTC.